The rows below give T cell receptor beta chains drawn from one sample of a study of shared clonotypes between healthy human individuals. Generated by immunoSEQ multiplex PCR, the TCRdb table keeps only in-frame clones and is missing some. The repertoire holds approximately 700,000 clones, about three quarters seen once, with around 1.7% in the top ten. The sample was memory CD4+ T cells sorted from blood. The receptor set was obtained from a woman aged 25-40 years in good health. Each CDR3 is given without its conserved first and last residue. The order of the fields is clone size, D gene, J gene, V gene, CDR3 protein. The D gene is left open where the match is weak. Some rows mark clone size as missing; the rest say once, few, many or name a class of expanded clone.

NA NA TRBJ2-1 TRBV29-1 SVGYASYEQF
few TRBD2 TRBJ2-1 TRBV4-2 ASSFRAGTSGRAFVGEQF
many NA TRBJ1-4 TRBV7-9 ASSQTENEKLF
NA TRBD1 TRBJ2-5 TRBV28 ASRGYSGTVYQETQY
few NA TRBJ2-6 TRBV6-1 ASSEQGFPAGANVLT
NA NA TRBJ1-5 TRBV28 ASDRGAANQPQH
NA TRBD1 TRBJ1-2 TRBV29-1 SVGGQGAGYT
NA NA TRBJ2-1 TRBV6-7 ASSYSGAGLNLDEQF
many TRBD1 TRBJ2-7 TRBV28 ASSRDSVPYEQY
NA NA TRBJ2-3 TRBV11-2 ASSAITDTQY
NA NA TRBJ2-7 TRBV7-8 ASSSSGQPSYEQY
NA NA TRBJ2-1 TRBV30 AWTRQRGINEQF
NA NA TRBJ1-5 TRBV19 ASSIVRYSNQPQH
many TRBD2 TRBJ2-7 TRBV10-3 AISDAKTSGSSYEQY
NA NA TRBJ2-7 TRBV15 ATKAGNSYEQY
NA NA TRBJ2-6 TRBV10-3 AISARGANGANVLT
NA NA TRBJ1-3 TRBV29-1 SAVILSGNTIY
few TRBD1 TRBJ2-1 TRBV27 ASREGQGMYNEQF
NA NA TRBJ1-5 TRBV28 ASSLPTGLHQPQH
NA NA TRBJ1-5 TRBV5-1 ASSSGSGPQH
NA NA TRBJ1-1 TRBV6-1 ASSVGLPLLSF
NA TRBD1 TRBJ1-2 TRBV12-5 ASGLATGTGNPCGYGYT